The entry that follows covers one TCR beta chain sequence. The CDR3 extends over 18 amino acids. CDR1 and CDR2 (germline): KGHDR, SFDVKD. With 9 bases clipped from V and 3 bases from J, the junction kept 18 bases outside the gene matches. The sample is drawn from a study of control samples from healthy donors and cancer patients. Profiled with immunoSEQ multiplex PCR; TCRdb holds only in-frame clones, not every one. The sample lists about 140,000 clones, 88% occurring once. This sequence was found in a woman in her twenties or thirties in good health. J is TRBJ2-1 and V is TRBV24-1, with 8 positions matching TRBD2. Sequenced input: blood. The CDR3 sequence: CATGGLAGIRSGYNEQFF. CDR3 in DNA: TGTGCCACCGGGGGGCTAGCGGGCATCAGGAGCGGCTACAATGAGCAGTTCTTC.